Presented here are 20 T cell receptor beta chains from one specimen sequenced in a study of T cell responses to AZD1222 COVID-19 vaccine. Sequencing was performed with immunoSEQ multiplex PCR; in TCRdb, only in-frame clones are kept and a portion is missing. The data contain about 130,000 clones, roughly 93% of them singletons. Here the sequenced sample was peripheral blood, taken 28 days after the second AZD1222 dose. Every receptor here comes from an adult who received the AZD1222 COVID-19 vaccine.

The V and J genes are TRBV6-5 and TRBJ1-1; 11 bases map to TRBD1. Per germline, CDR1 MNHEY and CDR2 SVGAGI. With 0 bases clipped from V and 6 bases from J, the junction kept 3 bases outside the gene matches. The CDR3 is 15 amino acids. For the CDR3, the DNA is TGTGCCAGCAGTTACTCGGGACAGGGGGTTGCTGAAGCTTTCTTT. Translated: CASSYSGQGVAEAFF.

This rearrangement joins TRBV7-8 to TRBJ1-5; D is ambiguous. The CDR3 length is 13 residues. Germline V gives CDR1 SGHVS, CDR2 FQNEAQ. The V gene lost 0 bases and the J gene lost 5 bases, with 5 bases spanning the gap. The CDR3 protein is CASSLARHQPQHF. CDR3 coding DNA: TGTGCCAGCAGCTTAGCACGTCATCAGCCCCAGCATTTT.

The V gene is TRBV7-9, the J gene TRBJ1-2, with TRBD1 as a possible D gene (5 bases). V was clipped by 5 bases and J by 6 bases, with 10 bases between them. The CDR3 consists of 12 residues. Germline CDR1 reads SEHNR; CDR2 reads FQNEAQ (reference sequence). The CDR3 is CASSPQGDGYTF. The CDR3, as DNA: TGTGCCAGCAGCCCTCAGGGTGATGGCTACACCTTC. Full variable domain (outside the CDR3, taken from reference TRBV7-9 and TRBJ1-2): DTGVSQNPRHKITKRGQNVTFRCDPISEHNRLYWYRQTLGQGPEFLTYFQNEAQLEKSRLLSDRFSAERPKGSFSTLEIQRTEQGDSAMYLCASSPQGDGYTFGSGTRLTVV.

J is TRBJ2-7 and V is TRBV18; D is unclear. Germline lookup yields CDR1 KGHSH and CDR2 LQKENI. V gave up 1 base and J gave up 4 bases, with 8 bases separating them. The CDR3 contains 13 residues. The DNA for the CDR3 is TGTGCCAGCTCACCACAGGGAAGGTACGAGCAGTACTTC. Translated, it gives CASSPQGRYEQYF.

The chain recombines TRBV7-9 with TRBJ1-2; 7 positions match TRBD1. There are 15 residues in the CDR3. After removal of 4 bases from V and 4 bases from J, the junction contained 9 bases not matched to a gene. The germline CDR1 and CDR2 sequences are SEHNR and FQNEAQ (reference sequence). CDR3 amino acids: CASSSSGGIFYGYTF. Written as DNA, the CDR3 is TGTGCCAGCAGCTCATCAGGGGGTATCTTCTATGGCTACACCTTC.

The V gene is TRBV4-1, the J gene TRBJ2-1; D is perhaps TRBD1 (5 bases). Between the trimmed V and J ends, which lost 4 bases and 8 bases, there was a span of 21 bases. Germline V gene sequence: CDR1 MGHRA, CDR2 YSYEKL. The CDR3 loop spans 16 amino acids. The CDR3 region has the DNA TGCGCCAGCAGCCGATCCGCATTACAGGTGTTAGATGAGCAGTTCTTC. Translation: CASSRSALQVLDEQFF.

V is TRBV5-1 and J is TRBJ1-2, with D unresolved. Germline V gene sequence: CDR1 SGHRS, CDR2 YFSETQ. The CDR3 has 16 amino acids. V was cut by 3 bases and J by 0 bases, with 15 bases left in between. In DNA, the CDR3 is TGCGCCAGCAGCTCCGGTATGGAGAGCGCTAACTATGGCTACACCTTC. This codes for CASSSGMESANYGYTF.

The chain couples TRBV4-1 to TRBJ1-2; weak D call: TRBD1 (6 bases). The CDR3 loop spans 13 amino acids. Germline V gene data show CDR1 as MGHRA and CDR2 as YSYEKL. Trimming cost V 2 bases and J 4 bases, with 8 bases left between them. CDR3 region: CASSQQGSYGYTF. As DNA, the CDR3 is TGCGCCAGCAGCCAACAGGGGAGCTATGGCTACACCTTC.

This chain uses TRBV27 with TRBJ1-1; no reliable D call. The CDR3 totals 13 residues. Trimming left V 7 bases short and J 9 bases short, with 18 bases between. Germline V gene sequence: CDR1 MNHEY, CDR2 SMNVEV (reference sequence). As DNA, the CDR3 is TGTGCCAGCACCGGTTCAGGAGTCCGGAAAGCTTTCTTT. Translated, it gives CASTGSGVRKAFF.

The rearrangement uses TRBV5-1 and TRBJ2-2; 10 bases align to TRBD1. The CDR3 has 15 residues. Germline assignment: CDR1 SGHRS and CDR2 YFSETQ. V dropped 2 bases and J dropped 6; count of bases not matched to a gene: 4. In nucleotides, the CDR3 is TGCGCCAGCAGCTTACAAGGACAGGGGGCCGGGGAGCTGTTTTTT. Translating it yields CASSLQGQGAGELFF.

J is TRBJ2-1 and V is TRBV6-4; TRBD2 agrees at 11 bases. The germline CDR1 and CDR2 sequences are MRHNA and SNTAGT. The CDR3 covers 15 residues. J gave up 3 bases and V 6 bases, and 4 bases lay outside the gene matches. CDR3 protein: CASRPTSGNYNEQFF. For the CDR3, the DNA is TGTGCCAGCAGGCCGACTAGCGGGAACTACAATGAGCAGTTCTTC.

As to this clone: Other DNA sequences in this sample translate to the same CDR3. The V and J genes are TRBV28 and TRBJ1-2; no clear D. CDR1 and CDR2 (germline): MDHEN, SYDVKM. V shed 1 base and J shed 5 bases, with 8 bases lying between them. The CDR3 loop spans 13 amino acids. CDR3 in DNA: TGTGCCAGCAGTTTATTGGCAGGTTATGGCTACACCTTC. Its translation: CASSLLAGYGYTF.

The chain links TRBV30 to TRBJ2-2, with D unresolved. V was pared by 4 bases and J by 2 bases, with 8 bases between. The germline CDR1 and CDR2 sequences are GTSNPN and SVGIG (reference sequence). CDR3 length equals 13 residues. The CDR3 region is CAWNDGNTGELFF. DNA for the CDR3: TGTGCCTGGAACGACGGAAACACCGGGGAGCTGTTTTTT.

The CDR3 bases are TGTGCCATCAGTGACCACGGGACTATCCCCCGGGTCAATGAGCAGTTCTTC. This sequence encodes CAISDHGTIPRVNEQFF. This chain joins TRBV10-3 and TRBJ2-1; TRBD2 aligns across 7 bases. The germline CDR1 and CDR2 sequences are ENHRY and SYGVKD. Germline trimming cut 3 bases from V and 6 bases from J; bases unmatched to any gene: 14. The CDR3 has 17 amino acids.

This clone was seen a handful of times. The chain joins TRBV3-1 (or the pseudogene TRBV3-2) to TRBJ1-2, with D possibly TRBD1 on 6 matching bases. Germline V CDR1 and CDR2: LGHDT, YNNKEL (reference sequence). V shed 4 bases and J shed 6 bases, with 15 bases lying between them. The length of the CDR3 is 14 residues. The CDR3 protein is CASSLTGTPNGYTF. Here the CDR3 DNA reads TGTGCCAGCAGCCTCACCGGGACACCTAATGGCTACACCTTC.

V is TRBV19 and J is TRBJ1-2, with D unclear. The CDR3 covers 17 residues. Germline CDR1 is LNHDA and CDR2 is SQIVND (reference sequence). V was cut by 5 bases and J by 0 bases, with 19 bases left in between. CDR3 protein: CASSPSRGSSPNYGYTF. Written as DNA, the CDR3 is TGTGCCAGTAGTCCTTCCCGGGGTAGCTCTCCTAACTATGGCTACACCTTC.

The V call is TRBV19, the J call TRBJ2-4; the D gene could be TRBD1 or TRBD2 (5 bases each). Per the germline V gene, CDR1 is LNHDA and CDR2 is SQIVND (reference sequence). The length of the CDR3 is 17 residues. V was cut by 6 bases and J by 2 bases, with 20 bases left in between. DNA for the CDR3: TGTGCCAGTAGGAAATCAGGGCTAGCTAGGTCCAAAAACATTCAGTACTTC. This sequence encodes CASRKSGLARSKNIQYF.

The genes are TRBV5-1 and TRBJ1-1; the match to TRBD1 covers 7 bases. Looked up from germline, CDR1 is SGHRS and CDR2 is YFSETQ. CDR3 size: 12 residues. V was pared by 0 bases and J by 9 bases, with 2 bases of the junction left unmatched. The CDR3 coding sequence is TGCGCCAGCAGCTTGGCGGGACAGCAAGCTTTCTTT. Translation: CASSLAGQQAFF.

The V and J genes are TRBV27 and TRBJ1-6; 7 bases fit TRBD1. Germline V lookup: CDR1 MNHEY, CDR2 SMNVEV (reference sequence). The J segment lost 7 bases and the V segment lost 2 bases, leaving 2 bases of the junction unmatched. The CDR3 is 14 amino acids. The CDR3 DNA reads as TGTGCCAGCAGTTTAGGACAGGTGAATTCACCCCTCCACTTT. It yields the protein CASSLGQVNSPLHF.

V gene TRBV21-1 combines with J gene TRBJ2-7. TRBV21-1 is reported as a pseudogene. This CDR3 region has 18 residues. DNA of the CDR3: TGTGCCAGCAGCAGGATGGTTTGGGAACCGGCATCTTCCTACGAGCAGTACTTC. This codes for CASSRMVWEPASSYEQYF.